These T cell receptor beta chains were read from a single sample in a study of CD4+ T cells in melanoma. This table comes from immunoSEQ multiplex PCR, and its TCRdb copy is limited to in-frame clones, with some not included. The sample lists 110,000 to 150,000 clones, about nine tenths occurring once. Receptors originate from a human donor with melanoma. CDR3s include the opening cysteine and the closing phenylalanine or tryptophan. The D gene is left open where the match is weak.

V gene,D gene,J gene,CDR3 protein,CDR3 DNA
TRBV5-4,.,TRBJ2-5,CASSRGTEETQYF,TGTGCCAGCAGCCGGGGGACCGAAGAGACCCAGTACTTC
TRBV7-9,.,TRBJ2-7,CASSIQGPYEQYF,TGTGCCAGCAGCATACAGGGTCCGTACGAGCAGTACTTC
TRBV5-4,.,TRBJ2-7,CASSLTPSYEQYF,TGTGCCAGCAGCTTAACTCCCTCCTACGAGCAGTACTTC
TRBV5-1,.,TRBJ1-3,CASSPTASYRGNTIYF,TGCGCCAGCAGCCCGACAGCCTCTTACCGTGGAAACACCATATATTTT
TRBV7-9,.,TRBJ2-1,CASSLMGGGGKNEQFF,TGTGCCAGCAGCTTAATGGGGGGGGGCGGTAAGAATGAGCAGTTCTTC
TRBV19,.,TRBJ1-1,CASSIAQGDTEAFF,TGTGCCAGTAGTATAGCTCAGGGAGACACTGAAGCTTTCTTT
TRBV5-1,.,TRBJ1-3,CASSLQNPSGNTIYF,TGCGCCAGCAGCTTGCAGAACCCCTCTGGAAACACCATATATTTT
TRBV7-2,.,TRBJ1-1,CASSLLGASTEAFF,TGTGCCAGCAGCTTACTCGGGGCGAGCACTGAAGCTTTCTTT
TRBV18,.,TRBJ2-1,CASSQFNEQFF,TGTGCCAGCTCACAATTCAATGAGCAGTTCTTC
TRBV6-5,TRBD1,TRBJ1-6,CASSWDRASPLHF,TGTGCCAGCAGCTGGGACAGGGCTTCACCCCTCCACTTT
TRBV6-1,.,TRBJ1-5,CASSSQPWSNQPQHF,TGTGCCAGCTCATCCCAGCCTTGGAGCAATCAGCCCCAGCATTTT
TRBV7-9,TRBD1,TRBJ2-2,CASRPGGENTGELFF,TGTGCCAGCAGACCAGGGGGTGAAAACACCGGGGAGCTGTTTTTT
TRBV7-9,.,TRBJ2-7,CASSSPGGRLYEQYF,TGTGCCAGCAGCTCCCCGGGGGGCCGACTTTACGAGCAGTACTTC
TRBV18,.,TRBJ1-1,CASSRSSEATEAFF,TGTGCCAGCTCACGTTCCTCTGAGGCCACTGAAGCTTTCTTT